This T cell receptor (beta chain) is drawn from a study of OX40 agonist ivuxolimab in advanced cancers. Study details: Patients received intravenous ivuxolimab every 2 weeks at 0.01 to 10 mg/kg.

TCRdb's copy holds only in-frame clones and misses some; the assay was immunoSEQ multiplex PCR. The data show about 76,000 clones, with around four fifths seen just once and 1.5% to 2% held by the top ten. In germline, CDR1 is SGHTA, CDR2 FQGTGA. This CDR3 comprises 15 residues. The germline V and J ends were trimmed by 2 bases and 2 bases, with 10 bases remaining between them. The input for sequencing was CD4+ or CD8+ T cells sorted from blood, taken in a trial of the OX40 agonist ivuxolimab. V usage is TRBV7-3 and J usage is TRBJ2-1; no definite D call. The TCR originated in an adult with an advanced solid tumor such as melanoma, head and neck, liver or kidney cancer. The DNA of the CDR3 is TGTGCCAGCAGCTTAGGGCGAGGAACCTACAATGAGCAGTTCTTC. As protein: CASSLGRGTYNEQFF.